Listed below are T cell receptor beta chains from one sample, sequenced in a study of blood T cell repertoires in COVID-19. Repertoires were generated with immunoSEQ multiplex PCR, while TCRdb's copy carries only in-frame clones and drops some. The data show 150,000 to 200,000 clones, with roughly 79% seen just once and 15% to 20% held by the top ten. What was sequenced was peripheral blood. These receptors all come from a man between 60 and 70 years old with active or convalescent COVID-19. Each CDR3 is given with its conserved first and last residue. D genes are given only for firm matches. Clone sizes are given selectively: once, few, many, or a class where the clone is expanded.

D gene: NA; clone size: NA; J gene: TRBJ1-2; V gene: TRBV5-8; CDR3 DNA: TGTGCCAGCAGCTTTAGAGGCTACACCTTC; CDR3 protein: CASSFRGYTF
D gene: NA; clone size: medium-sized; J gene: TRBJ1-1; V gene: TRBV6-5; CDR3 DNA: TGTGCCAGCACTCACGGGACACTCAGTGCCACTGAAGCTTTCTTT; CDR3 protein: CASTHGTLSATEAFF
D gene: TRBD1; clone size: NA; J gene: TRBJ2-7; V gene: TRBV6-5; CDR3 DNA: TGTGCCAGCAGTACCCCACAGGGGAAGCAGTACTTC; CDR3 protein: CASSTPQGKQYF
D gene: NA; clone size: once; J gene: TRBJ2-7; V gene: TRBV27; CDR3 DNA: TGTGCCAGCAGCGTGGGACACTACGAGCAGTACTTC; CDR3 protein: CASSVGHYEQYF
D gene: NA; clone size: NA; J gene: TRBJ2-7; V gene: TRBV19; CDR3 DNA: TGTGCCAGTAGTAATCCCCCCCAGAACGAGCAGTACTTC; CDR3 protein: CASSNPPQNEQYF
D gene: NA; clone size: NA; J gene: TRBJ2-1; V gene: TRBV7-9; CDR3 DNA: TGTGCCAGCAGCCAATGGGACACCTACAATGAGCAGTTCTTC; CDR3 protein: CASSQWDTYNEQFF
D gene: NA; clone size: NA; J gene: TRBJ2-1; V gene: TRBV7-8; CDR3 DNA: TGTGCCAGCAGCAAACGGGAGGGGGCAGGTAATGAGCAGTTCTTC; CDR3 protein: CASSKREGAGNEQFF
D gene: NA; clone size: NA; J gene: TRBJ2-1; V gene: TRBV4-3; CDR3 DNA: TGCGCCAGCAGCCAAGACCATGGTTGGGGGGATGAGCAGTTCTTC; CDR3 protein: CASSQDHGWGDEQFF
D gene: NA; clone size: NA; J gene: TRBJ1-2; V gene: TRBV3-1/TRBV3-2; CDR3 DNA: TGTGCCAGCAGCCAGCCCGGGGAGGCAGATGGCTACACCTTC; CDR3 protein: CASSQPGEADGYTF
D gene: TRBD1; clone size: NA; J gene: TRBJ2-7; V gene: TRBV27; CDR3 DNA: TGTGCCAGCAGTCCTCAAGACAGGGACGTTATCGAGCAGTACTTC; CDR3 protein: CASSPQDRDVIEQYF
D gene: TRBD2; clone size: few; J gene: TRBJ2-3; V gene: TRBV4-2; CDR3 DNA: TGTGCCAGCAGCCAGTACGGGAGGGGGGTTAGCACAGATACGCAGTATTTT; CDR3 protein: CASSQYGRGVSTDTQYF
D gene: TRBD1; clone size: many; J gene: TRBJ2-7; V gene: TRBV7-3; CDR3 DNA: TGTGCCAGCAGCCAAGCAGGGGGCGCCCGCCACGAGCAGTACTTC; CDR3 protein: CASSQAGGARHEQYF
D gene: TRBD2; clone size: once; J gene: TRBJ2-2; V gene: TRBV10-3; CDR3 DNA: TGTGCCATCGCGCAACTAGCGGAGGCCGGGGAGCTGTTTTTT; CDR3 protein: CAIAQLAEAGELFF
D gene: TRBD1; clone size: NA; J gene: TRBJ1-5; V gene: TRBV30; CDR3 DNA: TGTGCCTGGAGTCCAACGGGGACAGGGAGGGGGATAAGCAATCAGCCCCAGCATTTT; CDR3 protein: CAWSPTGTGRGISNQPQHF
D gene: NA; clone size: NA; J gene: TRBJ1-5; V gene: TRBV6-2/TRBV6-3; CDR3 DNA: TGTGCCAGCAGTTACTCGAGGGGGGGCCGTCAGCCCCAGCATTTT; CDR3 protein: CASSYSRGGRQPQHF
D gene: TRBD1; clone size: NA; J gene: TRBJ2-6; V gene: TRBV27; CDR3 DNA: TGTGCCAGCAGTAAGGGGGCAGGTAACTCTGGGGCCAACGTCCTGACTTTC; CDR3 protein: CASSKGAGNSGANVLTF
D gene: TRBD2; clone size: NA; J gene: TRBJ2-2; V gene: TRBV30; CDR3 DNA: TGTGCCTGGAGTGTATTTGGACTAGCGGGAGGGTCCACCGGGGAGCTGTTTTTT; CDR3 protein: CAWSVFGLAGGSTGELFF
D gene: NA; clone size: once; J gene: TRBJ1-1; V gene: TRBV19; CDR3 DNA: TGTGCCAGTAGTATAGATCTGGAGGAGAACACTGAAGCTTTCTTT; CDR3 protein: CASSIDLEENTEAFF
D gene: TRBD2; clone size: NA; J gene: TRBJ2-7; V gene: TRBV29-1; CDR3 DNA: TGCAGCGTTGATATTGGGACTAAGACCTACGAGCAGTACTTC; CDR3 protein: CSVDIGTKTYEQYF
D gene: NA; clone size: NA; J gene: TRBJ2-3; V gene: TRBV5-1; CDR3 DNA: TGCGCCAGCAAGGAGGGAGGCAGCACAGATACGCAGTATTTT; CDR3 protein: CASKEGGSTDTQYF
D gene: TRBD2; clone size: NA; J gene: TRBJ2-2; V gene: TRBV4-2; CDR3 DNA: TGTGCCAGCAGCCTGGGGACTAGCGGGGGCGTAGGCGGGGAGCTGTTTTTT; CDR3 protein: CASSLGTSGGVGGELFF
D gene: NA; clone size: NA; J gene: TRBJ2-1; V gene: TRBV18; CDR3 DNA: TGTGCCAGCTCACCACCCCGGACAGTCTACAATGAGCAGTTCTTC; CDR3 protein: CASSPPRTVYNEQFF
D gene: NA; clone size: once; J gene: TRBJ2-4; V gene: TRBV7-2; CDR3 DNA: TGTGCCAGCAGCCCCCCATACGCAGGGAAAAACATTCAGTACTTC; CDR3 protein: CASSPPYAGKNIQYF
D gene: TRBD1; clone size: NA; J gene: TRBJ2-1; V gene: TRBV6-6; CDR3 DNA: TGTGCCAGCAGTTACAGGGACAGGTACAATGAGCAGTTCTTC; CDR3 protein: CASSYRDRYNEQFF
D gene: NA; clone size: NA; J gene: TRBJ2-4; V gene: TRBV28; CDR3 DNA: TGTGCCAGCAGTCAACTAGCCAAAAACATTCAGTACTTC; CDR3 protein: CASSQLAKNIQYF
D gene: NA; clone size: NA; J gene: TRBJ2-7; V gene: TRBV7-9; CDR3 DNA: TGTGCCAGCAGCTTGCGGGACTACGAGCAGTACTTC; CDR3 protein: CASSLRDYEQYF
D gene: NA; clone size: NA; J gene: TRBJ2-1; V gene: TRBV15; CDR3 DNA: TGTGCCACCAGCAAAAAAAGCGGACTCTACAATGAGCAGTTCTTC; CDR3 protein: CATSKKSGLYNEQFF
D gene: NA; clone size: NA; J gene: TRBJ2-7; V gene: TRBV29-1; CDR3 DNA: TGCAGCGGTAAAACAAACTACGAGCAGTACTTC; CDR3 protein: CSGKTNYEQYF
D gene: NA; clone size: NA; J gene: TRBJ2-7; V gene: TRBV12-5; CDR3 DNA: TGTGCTAGTGGTTTGAATACAGGATCCGAGCAGTACTTC; CDR3 protein: CASGLNTGSEQYF
D gene: NA; clone size: NA; J gene: TRBJ1-5; V gene: TRBV5-1; CDR3 DNA: TGCGCCAGCAGCTTCCGGGGGGATCAGCCCCAGCATTTT; CDR3 protein: CASSFRGDQPQHF
D gene: NA; clone size: NA; J gene: TRBJ2-1; V gene: TRBV29-1; CDR3 DNA: TGCAGCGTTGTTCGTGAGGGCAGCTCCTACAATGAGCAGTTCTTC; CDR3 protein: CSVVREGSSYNEQFF
D gene: NA; clone size: NA; J gene: TRBJ1-1; V gene: TRBV3-1/TRBV3-2; CDR3 DNA: TGTGCCAGCAGCCAAGATCGAGTGGCTGAAGCTTTCTTT; CDR3 protein: CASSQDRVAEAFF
D gene: TRBD1; clone size: NA; J gene: TRBJ2-3; V gene: TRBV11-2; CDR3 DNA: TGTGCCAGCAGCGCCGGGACAGGCACAGATACGCAGTATTTT; CDR3 protein: CASSAGTGTDTQYF
D gene: NA; clone size: NA; J gene: TRBJ2-7; V gene: TRBV7-9; CDR3 DNA: TGTGCCAGCAGCCCAGGGGGGTACGAGCAGTACTTC; CDR3 protein: CASSPGGYEQYF
D gene: TRBD2; clone size: NA; J gene: TRBJ2-3; V gene: TRBV15; CDR3 DNA: TGTGCCACCAGCAGAGATCAGGCGGGAGTTACAGATACGCAGTATTTT; CDR3 protein: CATSRDQAGVTDTQYF
D gene: NA; clone size: NA; J gene: TRBJ2-5; V gene: TRBV28; CDR3 DNA: TGTGCCAGCAGTTCCCGCGGGGTCCAAGAGACCCAGTACTTC; CDR3 protein: CASSSRGVQETQYF
D gene: TRBD1; clone size: NA; J gene: TRBJ1-1; V gene: TRBV6-6; CDR3 DNA: TGTGCCAGCAAAAATCCGGGACAGGGGAACACTGAAGCTTTCTTT; CDR3 protein: CASKNPGQGNTEAFF
D gene: NA; clone size: once; J gene: TRBJ2-5; V gene: TRBV4-2; CDR3 DNA: TGTGCCAGCAGCCCCCGACTGGGGGCGCTACAAGAGACCCAGTACTTC; CDR3 protein: CASSPRLGALQETQYF
D gene: TRBD2; clone size: NA; J gene: TRBJ2-2; V gene: TRBV4-3; CDR3 DNA: TGCGCCAGCAGCCAAGTATTAGGACTAGTTCGTGGCGGGGAGCTGTTTTTT; CDR3 protein: CASSQVLGLVRGGELFF
D gene: TRBD1; clone size: NA; J gene: TRBJ1-2; V gene: TRBV5-6; CDR3 DNA: TGTGCCAGCAGCTTGATGCAGGGGGCTCACTATGGCTACACCTTC; CDR3 protein: CASSLMQGAHYGYTF
D gene: NA; clone size: NA; J gene: TRBJ1-4; V gene: TRBV14; CDR3 DNA: TGTGCCAGCAGCCCCGGACTTGCAGAAAAACTGTTTTTT; CDR3 protein: CASSPGLAEKLFF
D gene: NA; clone size: NA; J gene: TRBJ2-7; V gene: TRBV11-2; CDR3 DNA: TGTGCCAGCAGCTTAGTGACTAGAGGGGTCGAGCAGTACTTC; CDR3 protein: CASSLVTRGVEQYF
D gene: NA; clone size: medium-sized; J gene: TRBJ2-4; V gene: TRBV7-3; CDR3 DNA: TGTGCCAGCAGCTTAAGGGCTGGGAGGAAAAACATTCAGTACTTC; CDR3 protein: CASSLRAGRKNIQYF
D gene: NA; clone size: NA; J gene: TRBJ2-7; V gene: TRBV28; CDR3 DNA: TGTGCCAGCAGTTTATGGGGGCGGAGGGGCGAGCAGTACTTC; CDR3 protein: CASSLWGRRGEQYF
D gene: NA; clone size: NA; J gene: TRBJ2-1; V gene: TRBV2; CDR3 DNA: TGTGCCAGCAGGGCCAGGGACTCCTACAATGAGCAGTTCTTC; CDR3 protein: CASRARDSYNEQFF
D gene: NA; clone size: once; J gene: TRBJ2-3; V gene: TRBV7-9; CDR3 DNA: TGTGCCAGCAGCCCCCTCTCAGATACGCAGTATTTT; CDR3 protein: CASSPLSDTQYF
D gene: NA; clone size: NA; J gene: TRBJ2-3; V gene: TRBV6-2/TRBV6-3; CDR3 DNA: TGTGCCAGCAGTGTCGGGATTAGTACAGATACGCAGTATTTT; CDR3 protein: CASSVGISTDTQYF
D gene: NA; clone size: few; J gene: TRBJ1-2; V gene: TRBV6-1; CDR3 DNA: TGTGCCAGCAGTGAACGCAACAGGGTGGACGGCTACACCTTC; CDR3 protein: CASSERNRVDGYTF
D gene: NA; clone size: NA; J gene: TRBJ2-7; V gene: TRBV19; CDR3 DNA: TGTGCCAGTAGTATAGTAGGGAGCTCCTACGAGCAGTACTTC; CDR3 protein: CASSIVGSSYEQYF
D gene: TRBD1; clone size: NA; J gene: TRBJ2-7; V gene: TRBV18; CDR3 DNA: TGTGCCAGCTCACCCCTGAACAGGGGATCCTACGAGCAGTACTTC; CDR3 protein: CASSPLNRGSYEQYF
D gene: NA; clone size: NA; J gene: TRBJ1-3; V gene: TRBV18; CDR3 DNA: TGTGCCAGCTCACCAGGGGCATCTGGAAACACCATATATTTT; CDR3 protein: CASSPGASGNTIYF
D gene: NA; clone size: NA; J gene: TRBJ2-5; V gene: TRBV2; CDR3 DNA: TGTGCCAGCAGTGAAGCGGTGAGAGGAACCCAGTACTTC; CDR3 protein: CASSEAVRGTQYF
D gene: NA; clone size: NA; J gene: TRBJ1-2; V gene: TRBV5-4; CDR3 DNA: TGTGCCAGCAGCTTGGTCTCGTCCCTTTATGGCTACACCTTC; CDR3 protein: CASSLVSSLYGYTF
D gene: NA; clone size: NA; J gene: TRBJ1-2; V gene: TRBV6-2/TRBV6-3; CDR3 DNA: TGTGCCAGCAGTTACGTTGGACATACTAACTATGGCTACACCTTC; CDR3 protein: CASSYVGHTNYGYTF
D gene: NA; clone size: NA; J gene: TRBJ1-4; V gene: TRBV25-1; CDR3 DNA: TGTGCCAGCAGTGTTACAGGGATTGGACTGTTTTTT; CDR3 protein: CASSVTGIGLFF
D gene: TRBD1; clone size: NA; J gene: TRBJ1-2; V gene: TRBV9; CDR3 DNA: TGTGCCAGCAGCGTACTCGGACAGGGGTCGGGCTACACCTTC; CDR3 protein: CASSVLGQGSGYTF
D gene: TRBD1; clone size: NA; J gene: TRBJ1-1; V gene: TRBV27; CDR3 DNA: TGTGCCAGCAGTGGACAGGGGAGTTTGGACACTGAAGCTTTCTTT; CDR3 protein: CASSGQGSLDTEAFF
D gene: TRBD1; clone size: NA; J gene: TRBJ2-7; V gene: TRBV7-2; CDR3 DNA: TGTGCCAGCACAAGTCCTCGGGACAGGTACTCCTACGAGCAGTACTTC; CDR3 protein: CASTSPRDRYSYEQYF